This T cell receptor (beta chain) is from a study of monozygotic twins with inflammatory bowel disease. Whole-study results and caveats: Evidence failed to back one strong IBD-linked signal or clonotype. Patient repertoires may have gained variability from differing immunosuppressive treatments.

Investigators made cDNA in eight separate reactions per sample. TCRalpha along with TCRbeta cDNA was subjected to two nested PCRs lasting about 15 and 9 cycles. TCRdb processed the 5' RACE reads again and assigns one entry to each CDR3 protein, with no DNA. The table gives some 300,000 distinct CDR3 sequences; the top ten clones make up 5.5% to 6.5% of it. Worth noting for this clonotype: Its specificity is unknown.

Sequences were obtained from blood. This clonotype originated in a human donor with ulcerative colitis or Crohn's disease, or a healthy co-twin of an affected twin (not recorded which).

The CDR3 is CASEGQGFSYEQYF. V gene TRBV10-2 combines with J gene TRBJ2-7; checking the TCRdb D call of TRBD1 is not possible without DNA. Germline V CDR1 and CDR2: WSHSY, SAAADI. CDR3 length equals 14 residues.